Reported below is one TCR beta chain. This entry is derived from a study of cytomegalovirus exposure and HLA in healthy donors. Data came from immunoSEQ multiplex PCR; TCRdb stores just in-frame clones and leaves some out. This table has approximately 180,000 clones, just under 90% appearing once. The CDR3 has 15 amino acids. The V gene lost 4 bases and the J gene lost 5 bases, with 18 bases spanning the gap. CDR1 is SGHRS and CDR2 is YFSETQ in the germline V gene. V gene TRBV5-1 combines with J gene TRBJ1-2, with TRBD1 as a possible D gene (5 bases). The specimen was PBMCs. The clonotype comes from a woman aged 25 to 45 in good health and CMV-seronegative. The CDR3 coding sequence is TGCGCCAGCAGCCGGGGGGGAGAGGGAGCATATGGCTACACCTTC. Translation: CASSRGGEGAYGYTF. Combining the CDR3 with reference TRBV5-1 and TRBJ1-2 gives the whole variable domain KAGVTQTPRYLIKTRGQQVTLSCSPISGHRSVSWYQQTPGQGLQFLFEYFSETQRNKGNFPGRFSGRQFSNSRSEMNVSTLELGDSALYLCASSRGGEGAYGYTFGSGTRLTVV.